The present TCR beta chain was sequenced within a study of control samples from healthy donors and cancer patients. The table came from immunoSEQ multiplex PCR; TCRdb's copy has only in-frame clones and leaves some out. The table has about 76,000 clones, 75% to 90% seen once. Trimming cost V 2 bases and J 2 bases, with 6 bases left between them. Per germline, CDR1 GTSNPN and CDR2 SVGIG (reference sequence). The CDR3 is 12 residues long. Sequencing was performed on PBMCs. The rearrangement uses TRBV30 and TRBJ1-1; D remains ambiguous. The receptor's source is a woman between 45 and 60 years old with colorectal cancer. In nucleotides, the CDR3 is TGTGCCTGGAGTCTTATTAACACTGAAGCTTTCTTT. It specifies CAWSLINTEAFF.